This TCR beta chain was captured by sequencing in a study of T-cell reconstitution after alpha-beta-depleted transplantation in children. Preparation of the TCRbeta library involved a method that used unique molecular identifiers. TCRdb reprocessed the PCR reads with MiXCR, giving one entry per CDR3 protein. Of more than 450,000 distinct CDR3 sequences in the sample, approximately 20% were seen once. V lost 3 bases and J 4 bases, leaving 12 bases between the germline ends. CDR1 LNHDA and CDR2 SQIVND come from the germline V gene (reference sequence). This CDR3 contains 14 residues. The sequencing used PBMCs from the stem cell graft donor, collected from the stem cell graft. This chain connects TRBV19 to TRBJ1-1, with D unclear. The source of this sequence is a human donor who donated a stem cell graft to a child with acute lymphoblastic leukemia. The DNA for the CDR3 is TGTGCCAGTAGTATGTGGAATTCGGGCACTGAAGCTTTCTTT. Translating it yields CASSMWNSGTEAFF. The full variable domain, rest sourced from reference TRBV19 and TRBJ1-1, is DGGITQSPKYLFRKEGQNVTLSCEQNLNHDAMYWYRQDPGQGLRLIYYSQIVNDFQKGDIAEGYSVSREKKESFPLTVTSAQKNPTAFYLCASSMWNSGTEAFFGQGTRLTVV.